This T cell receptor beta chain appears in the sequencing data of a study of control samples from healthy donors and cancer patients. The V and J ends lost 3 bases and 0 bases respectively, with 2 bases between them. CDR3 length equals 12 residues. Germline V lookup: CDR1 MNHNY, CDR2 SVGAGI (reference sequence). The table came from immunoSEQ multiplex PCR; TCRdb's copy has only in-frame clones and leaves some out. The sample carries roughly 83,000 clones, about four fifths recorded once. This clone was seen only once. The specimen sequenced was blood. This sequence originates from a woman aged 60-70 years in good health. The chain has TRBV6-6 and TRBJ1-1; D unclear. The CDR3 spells CASSYLNTEAFF. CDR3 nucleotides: TGTGCCAGCAGTTATCTGAACACTGAAGCTTTCTTT.